The 21 T cell receptor beta chains reported below all come from one sample, sequenced in a study of shared clonotypes between healthy human individuals (dated by TCRdb to between 2020 and 2021). Library generation was performed with the immunoSEQ multiplex PCR assay. TCRdb took this table from immuneACCESS and kept in-frame rearrangements with V and J called. Such tables lack part of the clones; where checked against another copy, unresolved V genes explain under half of the gap, and the rest is unexplained. Here the sample has about 110,000 clones; 55% to 70% occur a single time. The ten biggest clones cover 24% of the sample. Sequencing used memory CD8+ T cells sorted from blood. Sample cell subset or site, as interpreted from the label and publication: CD45RO+ cells pooled with CCR7-negative TemRA cells. Receptors originate from a woman aged 25 to 39 in good health.

The table lists this clone with a count of one. This chain links TRBV5-1 with TRBJ1-5, with TRBD1 as a possible D gene (5 bases). The CDR3 has 18 residues. V was trimmed by 4 bases and J by 0 bases, leaving 20 bases between them. CDR1 is SGHRS and CDR2 is YFSETQ in the germline V gene. The CDR3 DNA follows: TGCGCCAGCAGCCCAGGGAACTCGGCAGATTATAGCAATCAGCCCCAGCATTTT. It encodes CASSPGNSADYSNQPQHF.

This clone was counted a single time. The CDR3 loop reads CASSESGTGGYEQYF. The CDR3 DNA reads as TGTGCCAGCAGTGAATCGGGGACAGGGGGATACGAGCAGTACTTC. The chain has TRBV6-4 and TRBJ2-7, with 11 positions matching TRBD1. With 3 bases clipped from V and 4 bases from J, the junction kept 5 bases outside the gene matches. CDR1 is MRHNA, CDR2 SNTAGT, per germline. CDR3 length: 15 amino acids.

The chain uses TRBV6-5 and TRBJ1-4; TRBD1 matches 8 bases. Germline V gives CDR1 MNHEY, CDR2 SVGAGI. V dropped 6 bases and J dropped 6; count of bases not matched to a gene: 9. This CDR3 spans 15 amino acids. The CDR3 reads CASSRTGPKYEKLFF. The DNA for the CDR3 is TGTGCCAGCAGCAGGACAGGGCCCAAGTATGAAAAACTGTTTTTT.

The chain is built from TRBV4-1 and TRBJ1-1; 10 bases match TRBD1. Germline V gene sequence: CDR1 MGHRA, CDR2 YSYEKL. This CDR3 is 14 amino acids long. V lost 6 bases and J lost 4; bases outside the gene matches: 5. CDR3 sequence (DNA): TGCGCCAGCAGTCGGACAGGGGGTAGCACTGAAGCTTTCTTT. It is translated as CASSRTGGSTEAFF.

This clone was observed a handful of times. The sample has other DNA sequences that encode this CDR3 too. J is TRBJ2-7 and V is TRBV27; 11 nucleotides line up with TRBD2. Germline assignment: CDR1 MNHEY and CDR2 SMNVEV (reference sequence). J was trimmed by 2 bases and V by 3 bases; bases with no gene match: 3. The CDR3 length is 15 residues. The CDR3 spells CASSFLTSGTYEQYF. The CDR3 nucleotides are TGTGCCAGCAGTTTCCTGACTAGCGGGACCTACGAGCAGTACTTC.

V is TRBV15 and J is TRBJ2-1; the D call may be TRBD1 or TRBD2 (5 bases each). The germline gives CDR1 LNHNV, CDR2 YYDKDF (reference sequence). Trimming took 8 bases from V and 4 from J, leaving 18 bases between them. The CDR3 is made up of 15 amino acids. CDR3 residues: CATGVKRGAYNEQFF. Here the CDR3 DNA reads TGTGCCACCGGAGTCAAGCGAGGGGCATACAATGAGCAGTTCTTC.

This clone was observed at least ten times. This sequence joins TRBV11-3 and TRBJ2-1, with D hard to call. CDR1 is SGHNT and CDR2 is YENEEA in the germline V gene. The CDR3 is 14 amino acids. V dropped 1 base and J dropped 7 bases, with 11 bases sitting between them. The CDR3, as DNA: TGTGCCAGCAGCTTAGGCCCGACGACTAATGAGCAGTTCTTC. It yields the protein CASSLGPTTNEQFF.

V is TRBV28 and J is TRBJ2-3; 12 nucleotides line up with TRBD2. This CDR3 is 16 amino acids long. Germline CDR1 reads MDHEN; CDR2 reads SYDVKM. Losses at the gene ends were 5 bases for V and 4 bases for J; bases not matched to a gene: 7. CDR3 amino acids: CASSHTSGRSADTQYF. CDR3 sequence (DNA): TGTGCCAGCAGTCACACTAGCGGGAGGTCGGCAGATACGCAGTATTTT.

The genes are TRBV27 and TRBJ1-2; D is perhaps TRBD1 (5 bases). The CDR3 covers 15 residues. Between the trimmed V and J ends, which lost 1 base and 4 bases, there was a span of 13 bases. The germline V gene has CDR1 MNHEY and CDR2 SMNVEV (reference sequence). CDR3 nucleotides: TGTGCCAGCAGTTTATACGGGGGATCTAGCTATGGCTACACCTTC. This encodes CASSLYGGSSYGYTF.

The chain is built from TRBV5-5 and TRBJ1-2, with D uncertain. The V end was cut by 4 bases, the J end by 3 bases, with 7 bases between. Per germline, CDR1 SGHKS and CDR2 YYEKEE (reference sequence). The CDR3 is made up of 12 amino acids. CDR3 amino acids: CASSRQYYGYTF. The DNA for the CDR3 is TGTGCCAGCAGCCGGCAGTACTATGGCTACACCTTC.

CDR3 bases: TGTGCCAGCAGCGTAGGGAGGGGTTCAGATACGCAGTATTTT. Amino acids: CASSVGRGSDTQYF. The chain employs TRBV9 and TRBJ2-3; TRBD2 might be the D (6 bases). This CDR3 is built from 14 residues. Germline V lookup: CDR1 SGDLS, CDR2 YYNGEE. Trimming removed 0 bases from V and 4 bases from J, with 9 bases in between.

J is TRBJ1-3 and V is TRBV4-1; D is uncertain. V shed 0 bases and J shed 0 bases, with 6 bases lying between them. This CDR3 is 15 amino acids long. Germline V gene lookup returns CDR1 MGHRA and CDR2 YSYEKL. CDR3 nucleotides: TGCGCCAGCAGCCAAGAACAGCACTCTGGAAACACCATATATTTT. Translation gives CASSQEQHSGNTIYF.

V is TRBV5-1 and J is TRBJ2-7; D uncertain. The CDR3 sequence is 15 residues long. Germline CDR1 reads SGHRS; CDR2 reads YFSETQ. Trimming shortened V by 0 bases and J by 2 bases, and 12 bases separated the two germline ends. The CDR3 region is CASSLVGSGPYEQYF. CDR3 in DNA: TGCGCCAGCAGCTTGGTCGGGTCAGGCCCCTACGAGCAGTACTTC.

The J gene is TRBJ1-4, the V gene TRBV10-3, with D uncertain. This CDR3 contains 13 residues. The germline V and J ends were trimmed by 4 bases and 10 bases, with 13 bases remaining between them. Germline V CDR1 and CDR2: ENHRY, SYGVKD. The DNA of the CDR3 is TGTGCCATCAGTGCGGTGACCCCGGGAAAACTGTTTTTT. This gives the protein CAISAVTPGKLFF.

This chain joins TRBV4-2 and TRBJ2-3, with TRBD2 as a possible D gene (6 bases). Trimming left V 8 bases short and J 4 bases short, with 16 bases between. Germline V lookup: CDR1 LGHNA, CDR2 YNFKEQ. The CDR3 covers 14 residues. CDR3 sequence: CASADAGIADTQYF. Written as DNA, the CDR3 is TGTGCCAGCGCCGATGCGGGAATAGCAGATACGCAGTATTTT.

The DNA of the CDR3 is TGTGCCAGCATCGCCGTGGTATCCTCCTCCGGGGCCAACGTCCTGACTTTC. As protein: CASIAVVSSSGANVLTF. V usage is TRBV28 and J usage is TRBJ2-6; no definite D call. The V and J ends lost 7 bases and 4 bases respectively, with 20 bases between them. CDR1 is MDHEN and CDR2 is SYDVKM in the germline V gene. The CDR3 is 17 residues long. Full variable domain (remainder filled in from reference TRBV28 and TRBJ2-6): DVKVTQSSRYLVKRTGEKVFLECVQDMDHENMFWYRQDPGLGLRLIYFSYDVKMKEKGDIPEGYSVSREKKERFSLILESASTNQTSMYLCASIAVVSSSGANVLTFGAGSRLTVL.

In its sample, this clone was seen a few times. The chain combines TRBV25-1 with TRBJ2-5, with TRBD1 as a possible D gene (6 bases). The V gene's germline CDR1 is MGHDK and CDR2 SYGVNS. This CDR3 contains 14 residues. V was cut by 4 bases and J by 2 bases, with 11 bases left in between. Here the CDR3 reads CASSGQEVQETQYF. Here the CDR3 DNA reads TGTGCCAGCAGTGGACAGGAGGTACAAGAGACCCAGTACTTC.

The chain uses TRBV5-4 and TRBJ2-7; 8 positions match TRBD2. Germline V CDR1 and CDR2: SGHNT, YYREEE (reference sequence). CDR3 length: 16 amino acids. The V and J ends lost 4 bases and 0 bases, in that order; junction bases with no gene match: 9. CDR3 nucleotides: TGTGCCAGCAGCACTCGCGTAGCGGGGAGCTCCTACGAGCAGTACTTC. This gives the protein CASSTRVAGSSYEQYF.

The chain employs TRBV9 and TRBJ2-3; the D gene could be TRBD1 or TRBD2 (5 bases each). Trimming cost V 3 bases and J 0 bases, with 17 bases left between them. CDR3 size: 17 residues. Germline CDR1 SGDLS, CDR2 YYNGEE. The CDR3 DNA reads TGTGCCAGCAGCGCCGGGACCACGGCCTCTAGCACAGATACGCAGTATTTT. It yields the protein CASSAGTTASSTDTQYF.

Many counts were recorded for this clone. The chain joins TRBV2 to TRBJ2-2; tentative D call: TRBD2 (6 bases). The germline V gene encodes CDR1 SNHLY and CDR2 FYNNEI. The CDR3 sequence is 13 residues long. Trimming pared 11 bases from V and 3 bases from J, leaving 13 bases between. The CDR3 bases are TGTGCCCGCGGGACGGGCGACACCGGGGAGCTGTTTTTT. It encodes CARGTGDTGELFF.

This clone was seen only a few times. The chain recombines TRBV25-1 with TRBJ2-1, with 7 bases identical to TRBD1. Germline CDR1 reads MGHDK; CDR2 reads SYGVNS. The CDR3 runs to 16 residues. The V segment lost 4 bases and the J segment 4 bases; nucleotides outside the gene matches: 10. The DNA of the CDR3 is TGTGCCAGCAGTGCGCAAATGACAGGGTCGTACAATGAGCAGTTCTTC. Encoded protein: CASSAQMTGSYNEQFF. Based on the CDR3 plus reference TRBV25-1 and TRBJ2-1, the full variable domain is EADIYQTPRYLVIGTGKKITLECSQTMGHDKMYWYQQDPGMELHLIHYSYGVNSTEKGDLSSESTVSRIRTEHFPLTLESARPSHTSQYLCASSAQMTGSYNEQFFGPGTRLTVL.